This T cell receptor (beta chain) was found in a study of vaccination effects on CD4 cells after COVID-19. V was cut by 4 bases and J by 0 bases, with 30 bases left in between. The germline V gene encodes CDR1 ENHRY and CDR2 SYGVKD. The CDR3 is 21 amino acids. Turning to this clone: Its specificity is not known.

Assay: immunoSEQ multiplex PCR; the TCRdb copy retains only in-frame clones and omits some. The sample lists more than 60,000 clones, around 74% seen once, with approximately 2% in the top ten. It was after approximately 10 days of culture that CD4+ T cells were isolated. Each person got two doses of an mRNA SARS-CoV-2 vaccine, BNT162b2 or mRNA-1273. This chain joins TRBV10-3 and TRBJ1-1, with D tentatively TRBD1 (5 bases). This sequence originates from a human donor who received a COVID-19 vaccine. The sample in question was CD4+ T cells from PBMCs cultured without peptide, obtained after COVID-19 vaccination. In DNA, the CDR3 is TGTGCCATCAGTGGGTCCATTTTTGGGGACTCCGATTTTCCCATGAACACTGAAGCTTTCTTT. It is translated as CAISGSIFGDSDFPMNTEAFF.